Reported below is one T cell receptor beta chain. Antigen unknown. The entry originates in a study of a mutant IDH1 vaccine in newly diagnosed glioma. Study-level background: Males made up 62.5% and females about 38% of treated patients, whose mean age was roughly 40 years. Patients previously underwent radiotherapy, temozolomide, or both, and most underwent both.

TCRdb's table, derived via immunoSEQ multiplex PCR, lists solely in-frame clones and lacks some. The table has just over 65,000 clones, 84% seen once. The germline V gene encodes CDR1 MNHEY and CDR2 SMNVEV (reference sequence). Trimming pared 10 bases from V and 8 bases from J, leaving 18 bases between. The CDR3 is 13 residues long. Described time point: week 23, last vaccination. Mutant IDH1 20-mer peptide, at 300 ug, made up each vaccine dose, with topical imiquimod. The specimen was PBMCs, collected from a glioma patient whose treatment included an IDH1 peptide vaccine. This TCR was recovered from a man younger than 35 with glioma. This chain links TRBV27 with TRBJ1-5, with a possible D match to TRBD1 (6 bases). The CDR3 nucleotides are TGTGCCACCGGCCTGAGGGGGATAAAGCCCCAGCATTTT. Its protein is CATGLRGIKPQHF.